The 32 T cell receptor beta chains reported below all come from one sample, sequenced in a study of blood T cell repertoires in COVID-19. TCRdb's table, derived via immunoSEQ multiplex PCR, lists solely in-frame clones and lacks some. The sample lists 60,000 to 90,000 clones, less than 85% occurring once. What was sequenced was peripheral blood. These receptors came from a human donor with acute or convalescent COVID-19. The donor label of this sample is uncertain.

V is TRBV5-5 and J is TRBJ1-2; 10 nucleotides line up with TRBD1. The germline gives CDR1 SGHKS, CDR2 YYEKEE (reference sequence). CDR3 length: 15 amino acids. The V and J ends lost 2 bases and 4 bases, in that order; junction bases with no gene match: 5. DNA for the CDR3: TGTGCCAGCAGCTTTGACAGGGGGCCCGGCTATGGCTACACCTTC. Protein sequence: CASSFDRGPGYGYTF.

In this sample, this clone turned up a few times. The V call is TRBV5-1, the J call TRBJ2-5, with 11 bases lining up with TRBD2. With 4 bases clipped from V and 5 bases from J, the junction kept 13 bases outside the gene matches. The CDR3 totals 17 residues. Germline-derived CDR1 and CDR2 are SGHRS and YFSETQ. The DNA of the CDR3 is TGCGCCAGCAGCCTAGGGGTAGCGGGGGGGCCTTCGGAGACCCAGTACTTC. This gives the protein CASSLGVAGGPSETQYF.

The chain employs TRBV9 and TRBJ2-7; 9 bases align to TRBD1. V gave up 4 bases and J gave up 3 bases; unmatched junction bases: 8. Germline V CDR1 and CDR2: SGDLS, YYNGEE. The CDR3 totals 15 residues. The DNA of the CDR3 is TGTGCCAGCAGCCCCCGGACAGGGGTGGGCTACGAGCAGTACTTC. It specifies CASSPRTGVGYEQYF.

J is TRBJ2-3 and V is TRBV5-1; D gene ambiguous. This CDR3 region has 13 residues. Trimming pared 0 bases from V and 2 bases from J, leaving 4 bases between. CDR1 SGHRS and CDR2 YFSETQ come from the germline V gene. Here the CDR3 reads CASSLDYTDTQYF. The CDR3 DNA reads TGCGCCAGCAGCTTGGACTACACAGATACGCAGTATTTT.

The chain links TRBV6-5 to TRBJ2-7; the match to TRBD2 covers 11 bases. The CDR3 has 12 amino acids. Trimming took 5 bases from V and 7 from J; bases not matched to a gene: 1. Germline V gene data show CDR1 as MNHEY and CDR2 as SVGAGI. DNA for the CDR3: TGTGCCAGCAGTCCTAGCGGGAGGGAGCAGTACTTC. Its translation is CASSPSGREQYF.

In DNA form, the CDR3 reads TGCAGTGCTAGTGGACTCTGGGCCGGGGAGCTGTTTTTT. It encodes CSASGLWAGELFF. The chain employs TRBV20-1 and TRBJ2-2, with TRBD2 as a possible D gene (5 bases). CDR1 and CDR2 (germline): DFQATT, SNEGSKA (reference sequence). Trimming left V 3 bases short and J 6 bases short, with 11 bases between. This CDR3 spans 13 amino acids.

The V call is TRBV7-3, the J call TRBJ2-3; D possibly corresponds to TRBD1 (6 bases). Germline V gene sequence: CDR1 SGHTA, CDR2 FQGTGA. Trimming cost V 5 bases and J 4 bases, with 7 bases left between them. There are 12 residues in the CDR3. The CDR3 loop is CASSTGSDTQYF. In DNA, the CDR3 is TGTGCCAGCAGCACAGGGTCAGATACGCAGTATTTT.

The V gene is TRBV4-1, the J gene TRBJ2-2, with TRBD1 as a possible D gene (6 bases). The CDR3 has 19 amino acids. CDR1 and CDR2 (germline): MGHRA, YSYEKL. Trimming stripped 4 bases from V and 2 bases from J, with 23 bases between. CDR3 sequence reads: CASSLRVHPGALNTGELFF. CDR3 bases: TGCGCCAGCAGCCTGAGGGTTCACCCAGGGGCCCTAAACACCGGGGAGCTGTTTTTT.

At least ten counts were recorded for this clone. V and J are TRBV30 and TRBJ2-1; D gene uncertain. V shed 5 bases and J shed 2 bases, with 4 bases lying between them. This CDR3 contains 11 residues. CDR1 is GTSNPN, CDR2 SVGIG, per germline (reference sequence). The CDR3 reads CAWRAYNEQFF. The DNA of the CDR3 is TGTGCCTGGCGGGCCTACAATGAGCAGTTCTTC.

The rearrangement joins TRBV28 to TRBJ2-7; TRBD1 agrees at 7 bases. The germline CDR1 and CDR2 sequences are MDHEN and SYDVKM. The CDR3 covers 15 residues. V gave up 5 bases and J gave up 2 bases; unmatched junction bases: 9. DNA for the CDR3: TGTGCCAGCAGTCCCGGACAGGTTGGAGCCTACGAGCAGTACTTC. Translation: CASSPGQVGAYEQYF.

The CDR3 DNA follows: TGTGCCAGCGTCCGGGACTCCTATTACGAGCAGTACTTC. Protein sequence: CASVRDSYYEQYF. The rearrangement joins TRBV2 to TRBJ2-7, with D maybe TRBD2 (6 bases). There are 13 residues in the CDR3. Germline V gene data show CDR1 as SNHLY and CDR2 as FYNNEI. V was trimmed by 8 bases and J by 4 bases, leaving 15 bases between them.

CDR3 bases: TGTGCCAGCAGAGGGGGCTCGGGTTCACCCCTCCACTTT. As protein: CASRGGSGSPLHF. The chain links TRBV2 to TRBJ1-6; 7 bases fit TRBD1. V dropped 6 bases and J dropped 9; count of bases not matched to a gene: 5. CDR1 SNHLY and CDR2 FYNNEI come from the germline V gene. The CDR3 totals 13 residues. Full variable domain (missing parts from reference TRBV2 and TRBJ1-6): EPEVTQTPSHQVTQMGQEVILRCVPISNHLYFYWYRQILGQKVEFLVSFYNNEISEKSEIFDDQFSVERPDGSNFTLKIRSTKLEDSAMYFCASRGGSGSPLHFGNGTRLTVT.

DNA for the CDR3: TGCGCCAGCAGCCCGTTAACAGGGGACTCTGGGGCCAACGTCCTGACTTTC. Amino acids: CASSPLTGDSGANVLTF. The gene calls are TRBV5-1 and TRBJ2-6, with 7 bases matching TRBD1. This CDR3 spans 17 amino acids. The V segment lost 4 bases and the J segment 0 bases; nucleotides outside the gene matches: 7. CDR1 and CDR2 from the germline V gene are SGHRS and YFSETQ.

The rearrangement links TRBV7-2 to TRBJ2-5; D gene ambiguous. The CDR3 covers 14 residues. V was pared by 8 bases and J by 1 base, with 14 bases between. The germline CDR1 and CDR2 sequences are SGHTA and FQGNSA. The CDR3 sequence is CASAGSRGQETQYF. CDR3 sequence (DNA): TGTGCCAGCGCCGGTTCTCGCGGCCAAGAGACCCAGTACTTC.

V is TRBV14 and J is TRBJ2-5; TRBD1 matches at 10 bases. J gave up 4 bases and V 4 bases, and 9 bases lay outside the gene matches. The CDR3 has 16 amino acids. Germline-derived CDR1 and CDR2 are SGHDN and FVKESK. In nucleotides, the CDR3 is TGTGCCAGCAGCCCACGACAGGGGGCGTTGATAGAGACCCAGTACTTC. Protein product: CASSPRQGALIETQYF.

The rearrangement joins TRBV6-2 or TRBV6-3 to TRBJ2-1, with 7 bases aligning to TRBD2. V lost 5 bases, J lost 6 bases, and 10 bases stayed unmatched. Looked up from germline, CDR1 is MNHEY and CDR2 is SVGEGT. This CDR3 spans 15 amino acids. The CDR3 nucleotides read TGTGCCAGCAGTCCGACGCGGGAGAGGAGCAATGAGCAGTTCTTC. It codes for CASSPTRERSNEQFF.

In nucleotides, the CDR3 is TGTGCCACCCAACGTCAACTAGCGGGGGGGCTCTACAATGAGCAGTTCTTC. It codes for CATQRQLAGGLYNEQFF. The rearrangement joins TRBV27 to TRBJ2-1; 13 bases line up with TRBD2. CDR1 is MNHEY and CDR2 is SMNVEV in the germline V gene (reference sequence). V trimming: 10 bases; J trimming: 3 bases; junction bases outside the gene matches: 12. The CDR3 runs to 17 residues.

The CDR3 is CASAAAAANTGELFF. The CDR3 nucleotides read TGTGCCTCCGCTGCAGCGGCGGCGAACACCGGGGAGCTGTTTTTT. This chain uses TRBV30 with TRBJ2-2, with a possible D match to TRBD2 (5 bases). Germline loops: CDR1 GTSNPN, CDR2 SVGIG (reference sequence). CDR3 length: 15 residues. V was pared by 7 bases and J by 0 bases, with 15 bases between.

The chain is built from TRBV18 and TRBJ2-7; D not certain. Germline V CDR1 and CDR2: KGHSH, LQKENI. The CDR3 spans 13 residues. The V end lost 1 base, the J end lost 3 bases, and 7 bases lay between the germline ends. The CDR3 nucleotides read TGTGCCAGCTCACCACGGAGAGGCTACGAGCAGTACTTC. Protein sequence: CASSPRRGYEQYF.

The rearrangement links TRBV6-5 to TRBJ2-7; TRBD2 matches 8 bases. Unmatched junction bases numbered 11, after V lost 2 bases and J lost 5 bases. Germline CDR1 reads MNHEY; CDR2 reads SVGAGI. The CDR3 is 16 amino acids. CDR3 sequence (DNA): TGTGCCAGCAGTTACATTGACGGGAGGGATGGGAACGAGCAGTACTTC. Translating it yields CASSYIDGRDGNEQYF.

The rearrangement uses TRBV18 and TRBJ2-1; the match to TRBD2 covers 10 bases. Trimming took 4 bases from V and 7 from J; bases not matched to a gene: 7. The CDR3 is 15 amino acids. The germline CDR1 and CDR2 sequences are KGHSH and LQKENI. The CDR3 DNA reads as TGTGCCAGCTCACTAGCGGGGGGAAGTGCTAATGAGCAGTTCTTC. This translates into CASSLAGGSANEQFF. Complete variable domain (other parts from reference TRBV18 and TRBJ2-1): NAGVMQNPRHLVRRRGQEARLRCSPMKGHSHVYWYRQLPEEGLKFMVYLQKENIIDESGMPKERFSAEFPKEGPSILRIQQVVRGDSAAYFCASSLAGGSANEQFFGPGTRLTVL.

This chain uses TRBV7-2 with TRBJ1-4; the match to TRBD1 covers 7 bases. CDR3 size: 14 residues. Germline CDR1 is SGHTA and CDR2 is FQGNSA. Germline trimming cut 5 bases from V and 7 bases from J; bases unmatched to any gene: 7. CDR3 bases: TGTGCCAGCAGCACCCTCACAGGGGTTGAAAAACTGTTTTTT. It encodes CASSTLTGVEKLFF.

The chain employs TRBV7-2 and TRBJ2-5, with 16 positions matching TRBD2. The V gene end was trimmed by 0 bases and the J gene end by 5 bases; junction bases not matched to a gene: 3. The CDR3 loop spans 17 amino acids. Germline V lookup: CDR1 SGHTA, CDR2 FQGNSA. The CDR3 nucleotides are TGTGCCAGCAGCTTAGCGGGGACTAGCGGGAGGGGGGAGACCCAGTACTTC. It yields the protein CASSLAGTSGRGETQYF.

The chain links TRBV7-2 to TRBJ2-1, with D uncertain. The CDR3 extends over 13 amino acids. V lost 4 bases and J 5 bases, leaving 9 bases between the germline ends. Germline loops: CDR1 SGHTA, CDR2 FQGNSA. The CDR3 DNA reads TGTGCCAGCAGCTCCCGACTCAACAATGAGCAGTTCTTC. Its protein product is CASSSRLNNEQFF.

The rearrangement joins TRBV6-2 or TRBV6-3 to TRBJ2-1; TRBD2 aligns across 7 bases. This CDR3 has 20 residues. The V and J ends lost 5 bases and 5 bases, in that order; junction bases with no gene match: 24. Germline CDR1 MNHEY, CDR2 SVGEGT. The CDR3: CASSHGVGGGPSGYNNEQFF. As DNA, the CDR3 is TGTGCCAGCAGTCACGGGGTTGGGGGAGGGCCCTCAGGTTATAACAATGAGCAGTTCTTC.

This sequence joins TRBV30 and TRBJ1-5; no clear D. V lost 4 bases to trimming and J lost 2 bases, with 9 bases between them. This CDR3 spans 13 amino acids. Germline values: CDR1 GTSNPN, CDR2 SVGIG (reference sequence). The CDR3 is CAWTPSGNQPQHF. The DNA for the CDR3 is TGTGCCTGGACCCCTTCGGGCAATCAGCCCCAGCATTTT.

The chain is built from TRBV27 and TRBJ1-3; 9 positions agree with TRBD1. J lost 2 bases, V lost 3 bases, and 2 bases had no gene match. Germline CDR1 is MNHEY and CDR2 is SMNVEV (reference sequence). The CDR3 consists of 15 residues. CDR3 DNA: TGTGCCAGCAGTTTGCGGACAGGGGCTGGAAACACCATATATTTT. It translates to CASSLRTGAGNTIYF.

This rearrangement joins TRBV5-6 to TRBJ2-3; D gene ambiguous. Germline-derived CDR1 and CDR2 are SGHDT and YYEEEE. This CDR3 is built from 16 residues. The ends were cut back, 3 bases at V and 0 bases at J, with 14 bases in the middle. As DNA, the CDR3 is TGTGCCAGCAGCTCAGACCCGGGTCGAAGCACAGATACGCAGTATTTT. Its translation: CASSSDPGRSTDTQYF.

Only a few counts were recorded for this clone. The chain is built from TRBV10-3 and TRBJ2-7, with TRBD2 as a possible D gene (6 bases). Germline lookup yields CDR1 ENHRY and CDR2 SYGVKD. V shed 4 bases and J shed 0 bases, with 10 bases lying between them. The CDR3 is made up of 14 amino acids. This CDR3 reads CAISGRGGSYEQYF. In nucleotides, the CDR3 is TGTGCCATCAGTGGGAGGGGCGGCTCCTACGAGCAGTACTTC.

V usage is TRBV7-8 and J usage is TRBJ1-3; perhaps TRBD1 as D (5 bases). V lost 5 bases and J 7 bases, leaving 9 bases between the germline ends. The CDR3 is 12 residues long. Germline CDR1 is SGHVS and CDR2 is FQNEAQ. The CDR3 coding sequence is TGTGCCAGCAGCCCGGGGGAGAACACCATATATTTT. This sequence encodes CASSPGENTIYF.

CDR3 sequence reads: CASSDPGRGLRGFF. In nucleotides, the CDR3 is TGTGCCAGCAGTGATCCCGGACGGGGCCTGCGGGGTTTCTTT. This sequence joins TRBV6-1 and TRBJ1-1, with D possibly matching TRBD1 (5 bases). Trimming cost V 3 bases and J 13 bases, with 21 bases left between them. Germline-derived CDR1 and CDR2 are MNHNS and SASEGT. This CDR3 is built from 14 residues.

This clone occurred a few times. V gene TRBV28 combines with J gene TRBJ1-2, with 7 bases matching TRBD1. Germline V CDR1 and CDR2: MDHEN, SYDVKM. Germline trimming cut 6 bases from V and 3 bases from J; bases unmatched to any gene: 10. This CDR3 is 15 amino acids long. The CDR3 DNA sequence: TGTGCCAGCAGCGACGCTACAGGGGTCCACTATGGCTACACCTTC. Protein product: CASSDATGVHYGYTF.